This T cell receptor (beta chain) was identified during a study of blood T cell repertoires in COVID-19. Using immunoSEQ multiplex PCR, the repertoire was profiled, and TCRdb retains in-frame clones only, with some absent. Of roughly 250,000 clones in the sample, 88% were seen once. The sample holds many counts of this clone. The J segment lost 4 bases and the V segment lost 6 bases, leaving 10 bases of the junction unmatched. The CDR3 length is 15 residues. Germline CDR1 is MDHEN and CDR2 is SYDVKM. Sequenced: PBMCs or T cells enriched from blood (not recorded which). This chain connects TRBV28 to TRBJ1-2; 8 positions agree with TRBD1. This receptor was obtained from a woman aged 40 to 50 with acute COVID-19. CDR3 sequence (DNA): TGTGCCAGCAGCAGGGAACAGGGGGACGTCTATGGCTACACCTTC. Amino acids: CASSREQGDVYGYTF.